Shown below are 8 T cell receptor beta chains from a single sample sequenced in a study of blood T cell repertoires in COVID-19. Only in-frame clones appear in the TCRdb table, and some are missing; sequencing was by immunoSEQ multiplex PCR. The table has 190,000 or so clones, roughly 77% seen once. Material: PBMCs or T cells enriched from blood (not recorded which). The receptors come from a man aged 40-55 years who had recovered from COVID-19.

The V gene is TRBV5-1, the J gene TRBJ1-6; D not certain. Germline V CDR1 and CDR2: SGHRS, YFSETQ. The ends were cut back, 0 bases at V and 8 bases at J, with 9 bases in the middle. CDR3 size: 14 residues. The CDR3 spells CASSLVSRYSPLHF. CDR3 in DNA: TGCGCCAGCAGCTTGGTGAGCAGGTATTCACCCCTCCACTTT.

This chain joins TRBV19 and TRBJ1-2; 7 bases match TRBD1. CDR1 and CDR2 from the germline V gene are LNHDA and SQIVND (reference sequence). This CDR3 comprises 13 residues. The J segment lost 4 bases and the V segment lost 6 bases, leaving 5 bases of the junction unmatched. CDR3 region: CASSGRTGYGYTF. The CDR3 nucleotides are TGTGCCAGTAGCGGACGGACAGGCTATGGCTACACCTTC.

The V and J genes are TRBV4-1 and TRBJ1-6; D not resolved. The length of the CDR3 is 15 residues. With 0 bases removed from V and 10 bases from J, the gap between germline ends came to 13 bases. Germline V gene data show CDR1 as MGHRA and CDR2 as YSYEKL. The CDR3 loop is CASSQEEGGGSPLHF. The DNA for the CDR3 is TGCGCCAGCAGCCAAGAGGAGGGTGGAGGGTCACCCCTCCACTTT.

The CDR3 coding sequence is TGTGCCAGCAGCCCCCGCTGGTACAGGGAAGGCAACTATGGCTACACCTTC. It is translated as CASSPRWYREGNYGYTF. The chain joins TRBV3-1 (or the pseudogene TRBV3-2) to TRBJ1-2; D perhaps matches TRBD1 (6 bases). The CDR3 is made up of 17 amino acids. With 4 bases removed from V and 2 bases from J, the gap between germline ends came to 20 bases. Germline loops: CDR1 LGHDT, CDR2 YNNKEL (reference sequence).

The chain uses TRBV12-3 or TRBV12-4 and TRBJ1-1; no reliable D call. V was trimmed by 6 bases and J by 3 bases, leaving 11 bases between them. The CDR3 spans 13 residues. CDR3 sequence reads: CASRMIRDTEAFF. CDR3 nucleotide sequence: TGTGCCAGCAGGATGATCCGGGACACTGAAGCTTTCTTT.

This chain links TRBV2 with TRBJ1-5; 7 nucleotides agree with TRBD1. Germline V gives CDR1 SNHLY, CDR2 FYNNEI. V gave up 6 bases and J gave up 4 bases; unmatched junction bases: 3. The CDR3 runs to 13 residues. The CDR3 sequence: CASRGQVNQPQHF. CDR3 coding DNA: TGTGCCAGCAGAGGACAGGTTAATCAGCCCCAGCATTTT.

The CDR3 protein is CASSQGLAVYNEQFF. CDR3 bases: TGTGCCAGCAGCCAAGGACTAGCGGTTTACAATGAGCAGTTCTTC. The V gene is TRBV3-1 (or the pseudogene TRBV3-2), the J gene TRBJ2-1; TRBD2 agrees at 9 bases. The V and J ends lost 1 base and 4 bases, in that order; junction bases with no gene match: 2. CDR1 is LGHDT and CDR2 is YNNKEL in the germline V gene (reference sequence). This CDR3 has 15 amino acids.

V is TRBV19 and J is TRBJ1-1; the D gene is possibly TRBD1 (6 bases). Germline values: CDR1 LNHDA, CDR2 SQIVND (reference sequence). This CDR3 has 13 amino acids. Trimming removed 6 bases from V and 13 bases from J, with 21 bases in between. The CDR3 region is CASSTGQTVLRFF. The DNA of the CDR3 is TGTGCCAGTAGCACCGGACAGACCGTACTTCGTTTCTTT.